These 20 T cell receptor beta chains came from one sample sequenced in a study of CD8 T cells in Susac syndrome. With random hexamers, 0.5 to 1 ug RNA was reverse transcribed. TCRdb reprocessed the immunoSEQ multiplex PCR reads with MiXCR, giving one entry per CDR3 protein. The sample lists roughly 110,000 distinct CDR3 sequences, around nine tenths occurring once. The sample comprised CD4+ T cells from PBMCs. The origin of the receptors is a human donor in good health.

The chain employs TRBV29-1 and TRBJ1-1; no firm D call. The CDR3 is 12 amino acids. Trimming stripped 4 bases from V and 7 bases from J, with 13 bases between. CDR1 SQVTM and CDR2 ANQGSEA come from the germline V gene. CDR3 DNA: TGCAGCGTTGGGCAGTTCGATAATGAAGCTTTCTTT. This encodes CSVGQFDNEAFF.

In this sample, this clonotype turned up once. This CDR3 reads CASSIPEFEAFF. The CDR3 DNA follows: TGTGCCAGTAGTATCCCAGAATTTGAAGCTTTCTTT. The chain couples TRBV19 to TRBJ1-1; no clear D gene. V shed 3 bases and J shed 7 bases, with 9 bases lying between them. The germline V gene encodes CDR1 LNHDA and CDR2 SQIVND (reference sequence). CDR3 length equals 12 residues. Complete variable domain (other parts from reference TRBV19 and TRBJ1-1): DGGITQSPKYLFRKEGQNVTLSCEQNLNHDAMYWYRQDPGQGLRLIYYSQIVNDFQKGDIAEGYSVSREKKESFPLTVTSAQKNPTAFYLCASSIPEFEAFFGQGTRLTVV.

This chain joins TRBV2 and TRBJ1-2; D not certain. Trimming stripped 8 bases from V and 6 bases from J, with 19 bases between. The CDR3 runs 14 residues. Germline V lookup: CDR1 SNHLY, CDR2 FYNNEI. The CDR3: CASRPDGPFHGYTF. In DNA form, the CDR3 reads TGTGCCAGCCGCCCGGACGGACCATTTCATGGCTACACCTTC.

For this clonotype: Likely a read error: the CDR3 ends without its conserved phenylalanine or tryptophan. This chain connects TRBV6-2 or TRBV6-3 to TRBJ1-1; D ambiguous. Deletions cut 7 bases from V and 1 base from J, with 7 bases between. The CDR3 is 12 amino acids. Germline assignment: CDR1 MNHEY and CDR2 SVGEGT. The CDR3 DNA reads as TGTGCCAGCATAACTGGGAACACTGAAGCTTTCCTT. Protein product: CASITGNTEAFL.

The chain joins TRBV11-2 to TRBJ1-1; 9 bases align to TRBD1. From germline, CDR1 is SGHAT and CDR2 FQNNGV. This CDR3 region has 15 residues. J lost 0 bases, V lost 5 bases, and 4 bases had no gene match. CDR3 sequence: CASSLTGGMNTEAFF. CDR3 DNA: TGTGCCAGCAGCCTGACAGGGGGAATGAACACTGAAGCTTTCTTT.

The chain recombines TRBV5-1 with TRBJ2-1; D might be TRBD1 (6 bases). V lost 1 base and J lost 4, with 15 bases in between. Germline lookup yields CDR1 SGHRS and CDR2 YFSETQ. The CDR3 is 16 residues long. CDR3 amino acids: CASSLFLGQGYNEQFF. The CDR3 nucleotides read TGCGCCAGCAGCTTGTTTCTCGGGCAGGGGTACAATGAGCAGTTCTTC.

This clonotype was picked up one time. This chain links TRBV20-1 with TRBJ2-1, with 7 bases matching TRBD2. Germline V gene data show CDR1 as DFQATT and CDR2 as SNEGSKA (reference sequence). This CDR3 is 16 amino acids long. V was clipped by 1 base and J by 3 bases; unmatched bases: 9. CDR3 nucleotides: TGCAGTGCTAGAGCCCGGGGGGTAGTAGGCTACAATGAGCAGTTCTTC. Amino acid sequence: CSARARGVVGYNEQFF.

The V and J genes are TRBV24-1 and TRBJ2-2; D gene unclear. The CDR3 loop spans 13 amino acids. CDR1 is KGHDR and CDR2 is SFDVKD in the germline V gene. The V end lost 4 bases, the J end lost 4 bases, and 6 bases lay between the germline ends. As DNA, the CDR3 is TGTGCCACCAGTGAAGGGTTCACCGGGGAGCTGTTTTTT. Protein product: CATSEGFTGELFF.

This rearrangement joins TRBV6-4 to TRBJ1-5; D might be TRBD1 (5 bases). This CDR3 region has 13 residues. V shed 5 bases and J shed 7 bases, with 12 bases lying between them. The V gene's germline CDR1 is MRHNA and CDR2 SNTAGT. CDR3 in DNA: TGTGCCAGCAGTAGGGAATCAGGGCAGCCCCAGCATTTT. Its translation is CASSRESGQPQHF.

The CDR3 region has the DNA TGTGCCAGCAGCTTACAACAGGGCCTGGAGGGCTACACCTTC. Translated, it gives CASSLQQGLEGYTF. This chain links TRBV7-2 with TRBJ1-2, with D maybe TRBD1 (6 bases). The length of the CDR3 is 14 residues. Germline V gene sequence: CDR1 SGHTA, CDR2 FQGNSA. Deletions cut 2 bases from V and 8 bases from J, with 15 bases between.

The chain uses TRBV20-1 and TRBJ1-1, with D possibly matching TRBD1 (6 bases). The CDR3 is made up of 14 amino acids. Per germline, CDR1 DFQATT and CDR2 SNEGSKA (reference sequence). V shed 2 bases and J shed 5 bases, with 15 bases lying between them. The CDR3 sequence is CSARRQDWRTEAFF. CDR3 coding DNA: TGCAGTGCTAGAAGACAGGATTGGAGGACTGAAGCTTTCTTT.

This chain connects TRBV7-9 to TRBJ2-1, with TRBD2 matching over 8 bases. The CDR3 contains 16 residues. The V gene's germline CDR1 is SEHNR and CDR2 FQNEAQ (reference sequence). V shed 2 bases and J 5 bases; nucleotides not matched to a gene: 8. In DNA form, the CDR3 reads TGTGCCAGCAGCTTATCCGGGGGGGGACCGAACAATGAGCAGTTCTTC. Its protein is CASSLSGGGPNNEQFF.

The rearrangement uses TRBV7-3 and TRBJ2-3; 10 bases agree with TRBD2. The J segment lost 4 bases and the V segment lost 1 base, leaving 11 bases of the junction unmatched. Germline assignment: CDR1 SGHTA and CDR2 FQGTGA. The CDR3 is made up of 18 amino acids. The CDR3 loop is CASSLRVLAGVISDTQYF. CDR3 coding DNA: TGTGCCAGCAGCTTAAGGGTTCTAGCGGGAGTAATCTCAGATACGCAGTATTTT.

The V gene is TRBV20-1, the J gene TRBJ1-1; the D is unclear. Germline-derived CDR1 and CDR2 are DFQATT and SNEGSKA (reference sequence). There are 12 residues in the CDR3. Between the trimmed V and J ends, which lost 3 bases and 0 bases, there was a span of 5 bases. For the CDR3, the DNA is TGCAGTGCTAGGGTAATGAACACTGAAGCTTTCTTT. Amino acid sequence: CSARVMNTEAFF.

The rearrangement joins TRBV5-4 to TRBJ2-3; TRBD2 might be the D (6 bases). The CDR3 covers 15 residues. Per germline, CDR1 SGHNT and CDR2 YYREEE (reference sequence). The V end lost 4 bases, the J end lost 0 bases, and 12 bases lay between the germline ends. The CDR3 DNA reads TGTGCCAGCAGCCGTTCAGGGACTAGCACAGATACGCAGTATTTT. It translates to CASSRSGTSTDTQYF.

The rearrangement joins TRBV20-1 to TRBJ2-2, with D uncertain. Per germline, CDR1 DFQATT and CDR2 SNEGSKA (reference sequence). V shed 2 bases and J shed 2 bases, with 9 bases lying between them. The CDR3 loop spans 14 amino acids. The CDR3 loop is CSARPPRNTGELFF. The CDR3, as DNA: TGCAGTGCTAGACCCCCCCGAAACACCGGGGAGCTGTTTTTT.

The chain recombines TRBV18 with TRBJ1-5; no definite D call. The CDR3 runs 14 residues. Trimming removed 2 bases at V and 1 base at J, with 6 bases between. Germline CDR1 reads KGHSH; CDR2 reads LQKENI. This CDR3 reads CASSPDKSNQPQHF. CDR3 bases: TGTGCCAGCTCACCAGATAAGAGCAATCAGCCCCAGCATTTT.

V usage is TRBV7-6 and J usage is TRBJ2-5; 7 nucleotides agree with TRBD1. V was pared by 3 bases and J by 1 base, with 5 bases of the junction left unmatched. The germline gives CDR1 SGHVS, CDR2 FNYEAQ. The CDR3 has 15 amino acids. The CDR3 coding sequence is TGTGCCAGCAGCTTGGGACAGCTAATCCAAGAGACCCAGTACTTC. This codes for CASSLGQLIQETQYF.

The chain has TRBV18 and TRBJ2-7, with 8 bases that match TRBD1. The junction had 7 bases not matched to a gene; V was cut back by 3 bases and J by 3 bases. The CDR3 spans 15 residues. Germline lookup yields CDR1 KGHSH and CDR2 LQKENI. CDR3 DNA sequence: TGTGCCAGCTCACCCGCCGGGACAGGCCGCTACGAGCAGTACTTC. It specifies CASSPAGTGRYEQYF.

The CDR3 DNA follows: TGTGCCAGCTTTTCTGGACAGGGGAGTGAAAAACTGTTTTTT. It codes for CASFSGQGSEKLFF. The chain uses TRBV7-9 and TRBJ1-4, with 9 bases lining up with TRBD1. V gave up 8 bases and J gave up 7 bases; unmatched junction bases: 8. Germline values: CDR1 SEHNR, CDR2 FQNEAQ (reference sequence). The length of the CDR3 is 14 residues.